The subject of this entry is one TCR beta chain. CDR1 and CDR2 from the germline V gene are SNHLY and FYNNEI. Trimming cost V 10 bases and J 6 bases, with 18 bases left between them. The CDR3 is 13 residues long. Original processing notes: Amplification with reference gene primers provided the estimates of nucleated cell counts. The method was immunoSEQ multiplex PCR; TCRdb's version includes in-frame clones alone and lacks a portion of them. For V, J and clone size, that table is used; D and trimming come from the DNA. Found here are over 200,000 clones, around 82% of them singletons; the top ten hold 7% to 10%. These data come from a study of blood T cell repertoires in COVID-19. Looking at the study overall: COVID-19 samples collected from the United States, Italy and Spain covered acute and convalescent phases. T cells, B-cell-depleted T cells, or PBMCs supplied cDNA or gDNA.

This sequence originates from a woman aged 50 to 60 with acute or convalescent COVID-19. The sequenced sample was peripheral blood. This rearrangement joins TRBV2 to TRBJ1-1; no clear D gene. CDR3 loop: CANDDPSASEAFF. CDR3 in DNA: TGTGCCAACGACGACCCGAGCGCGTCTGAAGCTTTCTTT.